A selection of T cell receptor beta chains follows, all from one sample in a study of T cells in localized non-small cell lung cancer. Repertoires were generated with immunoSEQ multiplex PCR, while TCRdb's copy carries only in-frame clones and drops some. Of 75,000 to 95,000 clones detected, about 78% appear once; the ten largest clones hold about 19%. The source material was PBMCs, sampled before any cancer treatment. The receptor set was obtained from a man between 35 and 75 years old with stage II squamous cell lung carcinoma. Each CDR3 is given with its conserved first and last residue. A D gene is named only where the DNA matches it firmly. Some rows have no size entry. The others give once, few or many, or a class for an expanded clone.

clone size | J gene | D gene | V gene | CDR3 protein | CDR3 DNA
few | TRBJ2-3 | - | TRBV5-1 | CASSLFQKGGTDTQYF | TGCGCCAGCAGCTTGTTTCAAAAGGGGGGCACAGATACGCAGTATTTT
- | TRBJ1-2 | - | TRBV28 | CASSPPGANYGYTF | TGTGCCAGCAGTCCGCCCGGGGCGAACTATGGCTACACCTTC
- | TRBJ2-1 | TRBD2 | TRBV7-9 | CASSLVPGTSNEQFF | TGTGCCAGCAGCTTAGTCCCCGGGACTAGCAATGAGCAGTTCTTC
once | TRBJ2-7 | TRBD1 | TRBV10-3 | CAISGTGHEQYF | TGTGCCATCAGTGGGACAGGGCACGAGCAGTACTTC
- | TRBJ1-3 | - | TRBV2 | CASTGQTPSRGGNTIYF | TGTGCCAGCACCGGCCAAACCCCGTCCCGGGGGGGAAACACCATATATTTT
- | TRBJ2-7 | - | TRBV11-2 | CASSLTGPSYEQYF | TGTGCCAGCAGCTTAACAGGGCCCTCCTACGAGCAGTACTTC
once | TRBJ1-3 | - | TRBV18 | CASSPAGNSGNTIYF | TGTGCCAGCTCACCAGCAGGGAACTCTGGAAACACCATATATTTT
- | TRBJ2-7 | - | TRBV29-1 | CSVEDRTSYEQYF | TGCAGCGTTGAAGATCGGACATCCTACGAGCAGTACTTC
many | TRBJ1-1 | - | TRBV4-3 | CASSQDRNTEAFF | TGCGCCAGCAGCCAAGATCGGAACACTGAAGCTTTCTTT
few | TRBJ2-1 | - | TRBV10-3 | CAIEGLDNEQFF | TGTGCCATAGAGGGACTGGACAATGAGCAGTTCTTC
- | TRBJ1-4 | - | TRBV18 | CASSQAPNEKLFF | TGTGCCAGCTCACAGGCCCCTAATGAAAAACTGTTTTTT
- | TRBJ1-2 | - | TRBV5-6 | CASTLDSSYGYTF | TGTGCCAGCACCTTGGACAGCTCCTATGGCTACACCTTC
once | TRBJ1-3 | - | TRBV30 | CAWGPGFSTGNTIYF | TGTGCCTGGGGACCCGGCTTTTCTACTGGAAACACCATATATTTT
- | TRBJ1-6 | - | TRBV18 | CASSPGQGGNSPLHF | TGTGCCAGCTCACCAGGGCAGGGAGGTAATTCACCCCTCCACTTT
- | TRBJ2-7 | - | TRBV7-6 | CASSPGGGSYEQYF | TGTGCCAGCAGCCCAGGGGGAGGCTCCTACGAGCAGTACTTC
- | TRBJ2-3 | - | TRBV15 | CATSRDRASTDTQYF | TGTGCCACCAGCAGAGATAGGGCGAGCACAGATACGCAGTATTTT